Each of the 26 T cell receptor beta chains below was sequenced from the same sample in a study of radiotherapy plus CTLA-4 blockade in lung cancer. Sequenced by immunoSEQ multiplex PCR; TCRdb stores in-frame clones only, minus some. The sample lists roughly 98,000 clones, approximately 80% occurring once. Source: peripheral blood, taken from a patient treated with radiotherapy plus ipilimumab. The receptors derive from a human donor with non-small cell lung cancer that progressed on radiotherapy plus ipilimumab.

This chain connects TRBV30 to TRBJ1-1; no clear D. The V and J ends lost 0 bases and 8 bases respectively, with 7 bases between them. Per germline, CDR1 GTSNPN and CDR2 SVGIG (reference sequence). CDR3 length equals 11 residues. As DNA, the CDR3 is TGTGCCTGGAGTGTAGAGGGCGAAGCTTTCTTT. It yields the protein CAWSVEGEAFF.

The J gene is TRBJ1-3, the V gene TRBV6-1; D call uncertain. This CDR3 region has 14 residues. V was cut by 4 bases and J by 0 bases, with 7 bases left in between. The V gene's germline CDR1 is MNHNS and CDR2 SASEGT. Here the CDR3 reads CASSVELSGNTIYF. The CDR3, as DNA: TGTGCCAGCAGTGTGGAACTCTCTGGAAACACCATATATTTT.

The chain links TRBV4-3 to TRBJ2-3; no clear D gene. CDR1 LGHNA and CDR2 YSLEER come from the germline V gene. CDR3 length: 14 residues. Between the trimmed V and J ends, which lost 0 bases and 4 bases, there was a span of 8 bases. CDR3 residues: CASSQDPTSDTQYF. The CDR3 bases are TGCGCCAGCAGCCAAGATCCTACCTCAGATACGCAGTATTTT.

The V call is TRBV28, the J call TRBJ1-1; a weak D match, TRBD1 (6 bases). CDR1 is MDHEN, CDR2 SYDVKM, per germline. V was clipped by 5 bases and J by 11 bases, with 24 bases between them. CDR3 length equals 15 residues. The CDR3 reads CASSQTGRGESGAFF. CDR3 bases: TGTGCCAGCAGTCAAACAGGGAGGGGAGAAAGCGGGGCTTTCTTT.

This CDR3 is CATHRGRNTEAFF. CDR3 bases: TGTGCCACCCACAGGGGGCGGAACACTGAAGCTTTCTTT. The rearrangement uses TRBV19 and TRBJ1-1, with 9 bases aligning to TRBD1. CDR1 LNHDA and CDR2 SQIVND come from the germline V gene (reference sequence). The CDR3 covers 13 residues. J lost 1 base, V lost 10 bases, and 4 bases had no gene match.

This chain connects TRBV11-2 to TRBJ2-7; TRBD2 agrees at 7 bases. The V gene end was trimmed by 5 bases and the J gene end by 7 bases; junction bases not matched to a gene: 2. The CDR3 length is 11 residues. Per germline, CDR1 SGHAT and CDR2 FQNNGV. CDR3 sequence (DNA): TGTGCCAGCAGCCCCGGGGGGGAGCAGTACTTC. Protein product: CASSPGGEQYF.

CDR3 sequence (DNA): TGTGCCAGCAGCTCGGACGGGGGAAGCACAGATACGCAGTATTTT. This gives the protein CASSSDGGSTDTQYF. The chain joins TRBV7-3 to TRBJ2-3; tentative D call: TRBD2 (6 bases). The CDR3 has 15 amino acids. Trimming took 4 bases from V and 0 from J, leaving 11 bases between them. The germline CDR1 and CDR2 sequences are SGHTA and FQGTGA.

The chain links TRBV21-1 to TRBJ1-5. TRBV21-1 is classified as a pseudogene. The CDR3 loop spans 15 amino acids. The CDR3 is CASSKGQPSNQPQHF. CDR3 bases: TGTGCCAGCAGCAAAGGCCAACCGAGCAATCAGCCCCAGCATTTT.

The V gene is TRBV6-1, the J gene TRBJ1-5; 8 nucleotides match TRBD1. The CDR3 consists of 14 residues. CDR1 MNHNS and CDR2 SASEGT come from the germline V gene. V dropped 8 bases and J dropped 3; count of bases not matched to a gene: 6. In nucleotides, the CDR3 is TGTGCCAGCCGGACAGGGACCGTCAATCAGCCCCAGCATTTT. It specifies CASRTGTVNQPQHF.

This clone was counted a few times. The V call is TRBV7-6, the J call TRBJ1-2, with D possibly being TRBD1 (5 bases). Trimming cost V 1 base and J 0 bases, with 12 bases left between them. Germline CDR1 SGHVS, CDR2 FNYEAQ. This CDR3 spans 16 amino acids. The CDR3 spells CASSLEGRQTNYGYTF. The CDR3 DNA reads as TGTGCCAGCAGCTTAGAGGGGAGACAAACTAACTATGGCTACACCTTC.

The chain couples TRBV7-2 to TRBJ2-5, with 11 positions matching TRBD2. V was clipped by 5 bases and J by 2 bases; unmatched bases: 7. The germline V gene has CDR1 SGHTA and CDR2 FQGNSA. This CDR3 spans 16 amino acids. The CDR3 loop is CASSRGLAGKQETQYF. The CDR3 DNA reads TGTGCCAGCAGCCGCGGACTAGCGGGCAAACAAGAGACCCAGTACTTC.

This clone showed up just once. This chain uses TRBV9 with TRBJ2-5; TRBD2 matches 13 bases. This CDR3 contains 17 residues. After removal of 4 bases from V and 3 bases from J, the junction contained 9 bases not matched to a gene. Germline V gene lookup returns CDR1 SGDLS and CDR2 YYNGEE. CDR3 in DNA: TGTGCCAGCAGCAAACTAGCGGGAGGGCCGGGAAAAGAGACCCAGTACTTC. It specifies CASSKLAGGPGKETQYF.

The chain couples TRBV18 to TRBJ2-7; TRBD1 matches 8 bases. With V trimmed by 2 bases and J by 6 bases, 9 bases remained unmatched. The germline gives CDR1 KGHSH, CDR2 LQKENI. This CDR3 is built from 15 residues. This chain's CDR3 is CASSPSPEQGGEQYF. As DNA, the CDR3 is TGTGCCAGCTCACCAAGCCCCGAACAGGGGGGCGAGCAGTACTTC.

This clone was observed a handful of times. The chain recombines TRBV27 with TRBJ2-3; 8 positions agree with TRBD2. Trimming cost V 2 bases and J 4 bases; bases outside gene matches: 11. Per germline, CDR1 MNHEY and CDR2 SMNVEV (reference sequence). The CDR3 runs 17 residues. CDR3 DNA sequence: TGTGCCAGCAGTTTAGGTTTGGGGAGCGGGAGAGCAGATACGCAGTATTTT. Its translation is CASSLGLGSGRADTQYF.

The rearrangement links TRBV7-9 to TRBJ2-7; TRBD2 aligns across 8 bases. The junction had 9 bases not matched to a gene; V was cut back by 5 bases and J by 6 bases. The CDR3 is 14 residues long. Germline V lookup: CDR1 SEHNR, CDR2 FQNEAQ (reference sequence). CDR3 DNA sequence: TGTGCCAGCAGCAGGTCGGGGGGGTTTGTCGAGCAGTACTTC. This translates into CASSRSGGFVEQYF.

The chain combines TRBV19 with TRBJ2-7; TRBD2 is a possible D gene (6 bases). Germline CDR1 LNHDA, CDR2 SQIVND (reference sequence). V was cut by 5 bases and J by 4 bases, with 12 bases left in between. The CDR3 is 13 amino acids. The CDR3 nucleotides are TGTGCCAGTAGTTCGCGGGATGGGTACGAGCAGTACTTC. It encodes CASSSRDGYEQYF.

The gene calls are TRBV9 and TRBJ1-1; a possible D gene is TRBD1 (5 bases). Germline V gene data show CDR1 as SGDLS and CDR2 as YYNGEE. The V end was cut by 0 bases, the J end by 6 bases, with 15 bases between. CDR3 length: 15 amino acids. CDR3 in amino acids: CASSVAGAGIAEAFF. DNA for the CDR3: TGTGCCAGCAGCGTAGCTGGGGCAGGGATTGCTGAAGCTTTCTTT.

With regard to this clone: The sample holds other DNA sequences that translate to the same CDR3. V and J are TRBV19 and TRBJ1-5; no firm D call. The CDR3 is made up of 14 amino acids. The germline V gene encodes CDR1 LNHDA and CDR2 SQIVND (reference sequence). With 3 bases removed from V and 3 bases from J, the gap between germline ends came to 9 bases. The chain's CDR3 is CASSMGQNNQPQHF. The CDR3 coding sequence is TGTGCCAGTAGTATGGGTCAGAACAATCAGCCCCAGCATTTT.

The chain is built from TRBV27 and TRBJ1-5; the match to TRBD1 covers 9 bases. The CDR3 covers 15 residues. The J segment lost 6 bases and the V segment lost 10 bases, leaving 13 bases of the junction unmatched. Per germline, CDR1 MNHEY and CDR2 SMNVEV (reference sequence). CDR3 residues: CATQAGTGLGQPQHF. The CDR3 coding sequence is TGTGCCACTCAGGCAGGGACAGGGTTGGGTCAGCCCCAGCATTTT.

The V call is TRBV4-3, the J call TRBJ1-1; D uncertain. Germline V gene lookup returns CDR1 LGHNA and CDR2 YSLEER. CDR3 length: 13 amino acids. Trimming removed 2 bases from V and 0 bases from J, with 4 bases in between. CDR3 in amino acids: CASSQNLNTEAFF. The DNA of the CDR3 is TGCGCCAGCAGCCAAAACTTGAACACTGAAGCTTTCTTT.

This chain links TRBV7-8 with TRBJ2-7, with D uncertain. The CDR3 totals 13 residues. Per the germline V gene, CDR1 is SGHVS and CDR2 is FQNEAQ. V was trimmed by 1 base and J by 2 bases, leaving 6 bases between them. CDR3 in DNA: TGTGCCAGCAGCTTAGGGTCACCCTACGAGCAGTACTTC. It codes for CASSLGSPYEQYF.

The V gene is TRBV6-1, the J gene TRBJ1-2; D call uncertain. Germline-derived CDR1 and CDR2 are MNHNS and SASEGT. Trimming shortened V by 2 bases and J by 6 bases, and 7 bases separated the two germline ends. This CDR3 is 12 amino acids long. CDR3 sequence: CASSELVDGYTF. The CDR3 DNA sequence: TGTGCCAGCAGTGAATTGGTGGATGGCTACACCTTC.

With regard to this clone: A read error may account for a junction end that differs from germline. This chain connects TRBV2 to TRBJ1-6; TRBD1 matches at 7 bases. Germline V CDR1 and CDR2: SNHLY, FYNNEI. The CDR3 runs to 16 residues. In nucleotides, the CDR3 is TGTGCCAGCTGTGAACAGGGGCCTTCCTATAATTCACCCCTCCACTTT. Protein: CASCEQGPSYNSPLHF.

The genes are TRBV7-2 and TRBJ2-3; D is possibly TRBD1 (6 bases). This CDR3 region has 14 residues. Trimming stripped 5 bases from V and 2 bases from J, with 11 bases between. Per the germline V gene, CDR1 is SGHTA and CDR2 is FQGNSA. CDR3 protein: CASSPGQYTDTQYF. The CDR3 DNA sequence: TGTGCCAGCAGCCCAGGACAGTACACAGATACGCAGTATTTT.

This clone turned up a few times. This chain connects TRBV25-1 to TRBJ1-5; D ambiguous. The CDR3 is 13 residues long. Trimming took off 6 bases at V and 4 bases at J, with 10 bases between the two ends. Germline V gene lookup returns CDR1 MGHDK and CDR2 SYGVNS. The CDR3 bases are TGTGCCAGCAGCCTAACGGGGAATCAGCCCCAGCATTTT. It is translated as CASSLTGNQPQHF.

This CDR3 is CASRERTGGSYEQYF. CDR3 coding DNA: TGTGCCAGCAGGGAAAGGACAGGGGGCTCCTACGAGCAGTACTTC. The chain uses TRBV2 and TRBJ2-7, with 10 bases fitting TRBD1. The germline V gene encodes CDR1 SNHLY and CDR2 FYNNEI. J gave up 0 bases and V 6 bases, and 5 bases lay outside the gene matches. The CDR3 spans 15 residues.